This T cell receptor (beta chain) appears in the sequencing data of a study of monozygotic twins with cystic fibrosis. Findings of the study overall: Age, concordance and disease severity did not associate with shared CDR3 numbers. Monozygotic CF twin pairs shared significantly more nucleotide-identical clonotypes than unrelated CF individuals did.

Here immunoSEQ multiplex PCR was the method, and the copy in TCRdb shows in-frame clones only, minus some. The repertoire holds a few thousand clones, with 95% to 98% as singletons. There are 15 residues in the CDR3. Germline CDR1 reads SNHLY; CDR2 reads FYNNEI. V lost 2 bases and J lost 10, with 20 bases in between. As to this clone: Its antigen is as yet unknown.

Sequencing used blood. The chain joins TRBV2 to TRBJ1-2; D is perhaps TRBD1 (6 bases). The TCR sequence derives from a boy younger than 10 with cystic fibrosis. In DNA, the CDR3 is TGTGCCAGCAGTGAAATGTTATCGGGGGCGCTTCCCTACACCTTC. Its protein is CASSEMLSGALPYTF.